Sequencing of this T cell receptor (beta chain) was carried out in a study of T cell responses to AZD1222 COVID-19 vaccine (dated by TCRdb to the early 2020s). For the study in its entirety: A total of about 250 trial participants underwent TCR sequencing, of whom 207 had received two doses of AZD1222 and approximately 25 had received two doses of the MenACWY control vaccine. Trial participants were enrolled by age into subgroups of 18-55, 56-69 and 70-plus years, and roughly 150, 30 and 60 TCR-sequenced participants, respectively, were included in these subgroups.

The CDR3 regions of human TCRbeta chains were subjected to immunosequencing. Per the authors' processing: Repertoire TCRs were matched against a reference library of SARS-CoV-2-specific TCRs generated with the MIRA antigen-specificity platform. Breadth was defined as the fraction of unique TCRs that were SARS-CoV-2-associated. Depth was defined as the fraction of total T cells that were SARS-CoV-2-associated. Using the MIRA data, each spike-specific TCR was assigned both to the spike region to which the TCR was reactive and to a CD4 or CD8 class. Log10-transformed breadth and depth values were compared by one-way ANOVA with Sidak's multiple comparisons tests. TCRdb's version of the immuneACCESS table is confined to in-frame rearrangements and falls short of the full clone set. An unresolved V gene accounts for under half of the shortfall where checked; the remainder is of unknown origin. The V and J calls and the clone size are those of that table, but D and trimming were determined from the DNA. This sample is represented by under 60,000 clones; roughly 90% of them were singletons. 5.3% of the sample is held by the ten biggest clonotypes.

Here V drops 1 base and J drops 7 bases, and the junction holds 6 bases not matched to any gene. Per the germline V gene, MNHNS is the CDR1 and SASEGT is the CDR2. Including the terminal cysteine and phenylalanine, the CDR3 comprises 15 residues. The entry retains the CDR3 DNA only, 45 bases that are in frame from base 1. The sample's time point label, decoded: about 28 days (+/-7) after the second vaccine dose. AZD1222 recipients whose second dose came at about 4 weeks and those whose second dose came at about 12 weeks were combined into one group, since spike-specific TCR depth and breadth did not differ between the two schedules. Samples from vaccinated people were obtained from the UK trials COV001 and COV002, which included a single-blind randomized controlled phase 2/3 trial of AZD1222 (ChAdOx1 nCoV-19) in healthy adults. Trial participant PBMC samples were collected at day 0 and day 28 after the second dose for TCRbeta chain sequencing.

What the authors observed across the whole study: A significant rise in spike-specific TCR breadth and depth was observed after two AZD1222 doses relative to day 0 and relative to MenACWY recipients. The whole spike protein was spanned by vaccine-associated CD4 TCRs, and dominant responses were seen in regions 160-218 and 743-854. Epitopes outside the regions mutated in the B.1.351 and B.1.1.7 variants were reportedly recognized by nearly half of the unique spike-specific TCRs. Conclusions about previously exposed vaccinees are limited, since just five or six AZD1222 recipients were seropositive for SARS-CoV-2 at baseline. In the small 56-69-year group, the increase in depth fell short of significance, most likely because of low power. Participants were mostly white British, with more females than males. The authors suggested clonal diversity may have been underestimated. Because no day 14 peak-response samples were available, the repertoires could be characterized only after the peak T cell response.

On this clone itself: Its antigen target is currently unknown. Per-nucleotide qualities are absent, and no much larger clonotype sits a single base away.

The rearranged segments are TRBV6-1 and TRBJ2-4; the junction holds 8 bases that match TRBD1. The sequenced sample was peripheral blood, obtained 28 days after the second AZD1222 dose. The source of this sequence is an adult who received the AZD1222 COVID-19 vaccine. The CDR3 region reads CASSEVAGGRNIQYF. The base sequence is TGTGCCAGCAGTGAAGTGGCAGGGGGCAGGAACATTCAGTACTTC.